The rows below give T cell receptor beta chains drawn from one sample of a study of beta chain features in type 1 diabetes. Profiling relied on immunoSEQ multiplex PCR, and the TCRdb table lists in-frame clones only, not all of them. The sample shows around 41,000 clones, about 68% of them seen only once. Sequencing was done on a sample of Tregs from blood. Receptors originate from a man aged 25 to 40 with type 1 diabetes. Some clones in this sample may be carry-over from other donors' samples. The CDR3 runs from the conserved cysteine through the conserved F or W. D genes are given only for firm matches. Where a row states a size, it is once, few, many or the class of an expanded clone; other rows omit it.

clone_size	d_call	v_call	j_call	cdr3_length	cdr3_aa	cdr3_nt
-	TRBD1	TRBV6-1	TRBJ2-7	15	CASSEAGTVAYEQYF	TGTGCCAGCAGTGAAGCTGGGACAGTAGCCTACGAGCAGTACTTC
-	-	TRBV25-1	TRBJ1-2	13	CASRGEDFYGYTF	TGTGCCAGCAGGGGGGAGGACTTCTATGGCTACACCTTC
-	TRBD2	TRBV7-2	TRBJ2-1	16	CASSFYLAGSYNEQFF	TGTGCCAGCAGCTTCTATCTAGCGGGTTCCTACAATGAGCAGTTCTTC
-	-	TRBV7-9	TRBJ2-1	14	CASSLSFSSNEQFF	TGTGCCAGCAGCTTGAGTTTCTCCTCAAATGAGCAGTTCTTC
-	-	TRBV29-1	TRBJ1-1	15	CSVDAGAMMNTEAFF	TGCAGCGTTGACGCTGGGGCGATGATGAACACTGAAGCTTTCTTT
-	-	TRBV5-1	TRBJ2-7	15	CASSLAATGTYEQYF	TGCGCCAGCAGCTTGGCCGCGACAGGTACCTACGAGCAGTACTTC
-	-	TRBV18	TRBJ2-3	12	CASSSTGDTQYF	TGTGCCAGCTCAAGTACAGGGGATACGCAGTATTTT
-	TRBD1	TRBV28	TRBJ2-1	16	CASTELTGQAVVEQFF	TGTGCCAGCACCGAATTAACGGGACAGGCCGTAGTAGAGCAGTTCTTC
-	TRBD2	TRBV5-1	TRBJ2-7	13	CASSSAGIYEQYF	TGCGCCAGCAGCTCAGCGGGGATCTACGAGCAGTACTTC
-	TRBD2	TRBV18	TRBJ2-7	15	CASSRGSGEAYEQYF	TGTGCCAGCTCACGGGGAAGCGGGGAGGCCTACGAGCAGTACTTC
few	TRBD2	TRBV7-2	TRBJ2-2	17	CASSLGRGGLGTGELFF	TGTGCCAGCTCCTTGGGGCGGGGGGGCCTGGGAACCGGGGAGCTGTTTTTT
-	TRBD1	TRBV10-3	TRBJ1-1	13	CAITRDRDPEAFF	TGTGCCATCACTCGGGACAGGGACCCTGAAGCTTTCTTT
-	TRBD2	TRBV5-6	TRBJ2-5	17	CASSLLGSGGAAETQYF	TGTGCCAGCAGCTTGTTAGGGAGCGGGGGGGCAGCAGAGACCCAGTACTTC
-	-	TRBV4-1	TRBJ1-4	14	CASSQDQVAMKLFF	TGCGCCAGCAGCCAAGATCAGGTCGCGATGAAACTGTTTTTT
few	-	TRBV15	TRBJ2-3	15	CATSRVGGATDTQYF	TGTGCCACCAGCAGAGTAGGGGGTGCGACAGATACGCAGTATTTT
few	TRBD2	TRBV7-2	TRBJ2-7	15	CASSLIAGVNYEQYF	TGTGCCAGCAGCTTGATAGCGGGGGTTAACTACGAGCAGTACTTC
few	-	TRBV18	TRBJ2-6	17	CASSLSQGASGANVLTF	TGTGCCAGCTCACTCTCCCAGGGCGCATCTGGGGCCAACGTCCTGACTTTC
-	-	TRBV11-2	TRBJ1-6	13	CASSLTANSPLHF	TGTGCCAGCAGCTTGACAGCCAATTCACCCCTCCACTTT
-	TRBD1	TRBV11-2	TRBJ2-7	15	CASSQQTGGGNEQYF	TGTGCCAGCAGCCAGCAGACAGGGGGTGGTAACGAGCAGTACTTC
few	-	TRBV6-6	TRBJ2-6	15	CASRSPGSGANVLTF	TGTGCCAGCAGGTCTCCGGGCTCTGGGGCCAACGTCCTGACTTTC
-	-	TRBV7-9	TRBJ2-7	16	CASSQDTGVPFSKQYF	TGCGCCAGCAGCCAAGATACGGGGGTACCCTTTTCAAAGCAGTACTTC
-	-	TRBV5-8	TRBJ2-7	14	CATGARPATYEQYF	TGTGCCACCGGAGCCCGCCCAGCTACCTACGAGCAGTACTTC
-	TRBD1	TRBV7-3	TRBJ2-7	13	CASSSGDRTEQYF	TGTGCCAGCAGCTCGGGGGACAGGACCGAGCAGTACTTC
-	-	TRBV5-1	TRBJ2-3	18	CASSLGARRLSGTDTQYF	TGCGCCAGCAGCTTGGGTGCTAGGAGACTTTCCGGCACAGATACGCAGTATTTT